This passage covers 9 T cell receptor beta chains from one sample sequenced in a study of T cells in Graves' hyperthyroidism and ophthalmopathy. RNA transcripts yielded amplified TCR beta CDR3 regions. HTBI primers were employed in a first-round RT-PCR of the TCR CDR3. From the multiplex PCR reads, TCRdb called clonotypes with MiXCR, one entry per CDR3 protein. The sample carries about 340,000 distinct CDR3 sequences, 18% recorded once. What was sequenced was blood. These receptors came from a woman aged 45-59 years with Graves' hyperthyroidism.

This clonotype has a single count. The V gene is TRBV10-3, the J gene TRBJ1-5; no reliable D call. CDR1 ENHRY and CDR2 SYGVKD come from the germline V gene. CDR3 length: 14 residues. V lost 2 bases and J lost 3, with 8 bases in between. The CDR3, as DNA: TGTGCCATCAGTGAGGGTCAGACCAATCAGCCCCAGCATTTT. Its protein is CAISEGQTNQPQHF.

This clonotype was counted at least ten times. The chain is built from TRBV11-2 and TRBJ1-1; no reliable D call. Per germline, CDR1 SGHAT and CDR2 FQNNGV. Between the trimmed V and J ends, which lost 5 bases and 1 base, there was a span of 14 bases. The CDR3 runs 15 residues. This CDR3 reads CASSKPSGANTEAFF. In DNA, the CDR3 is TGTGCCAGCAGCAAACCCTCCGGTGCGAACACTGAAGCTTTCTTT.

V usage is TRBV19 and J usage is TRBJ1-3; 9 nucleotides align to TRBD1. This CDR3 has 14 amino acids. Germline V gives CDR1 LNHDA, CDR2 SQIVND (reference sequence). The trim removed 6 bases at V and 2 bases at J, leaving 2 bases unmatched. The CDR3, as DNA: TGTGCCAGTAGGGGACAGGGCGCTGGAAACACCATATATTTT. Residues: CASRGQGAGNTIYF.

This clonotype has a handful of counts. The V gene is TRBV3-1, the J gene TRBJ2-3; D tentatively reads TRBD1 or TRBD2 (5 bases each). This CDR3 region has 15 residues. CDR1 LGHDT and CDR2 YNNKEL come from the germline V gene (reference sequence). The V end was cut by 4 bases, the J end by 0 bases, with 11 bases between. The CDR3 loop reads CASSRGVLSTDTQYF. CDR3 nucleotide sequence: TGTGCCAGCAGCCGAGGGGTTCTTAGCACAGATACGCAGTATTTT.

This clonotype was picked up many times. This chain joins TRBV6-1 and TRBJ2-1; a possible D gene is TRBD1 (6 bases). Per germline, CDR1 MNHNS and CDR2 SASEGT. Trimming left V 7 bases short and J 10 bases short, with 17 bases between. The CDR3 consists of 13 residues. The CDR3 reads CASIETGRGEQFF. CDR3 coding DNA: TGTGCCAGCATCGAAACAGGGCGAGGGGAGCAGTTCTTC.

This chain connects TRBV5-1 to TRBJ2-2; maybe TRBD1 (6 bases). The CDR3 is 15 amino acids. CDR1 and CDR2 (germline): SGHRS, YFSETQ. Trimming removed 7 bases at V and 6 bases at J, with 19 bases between. CDR3 sequence: CASCDRQTGPGELFF. The DNA for the CDR3 is TGCGCCAGCTGTGACAGGCAGACGGGCCCCGGGGAGCTGTTTTTT.

This clonotype was found many times. The J gene is TRBJ1-6, the V gene TRBV12-3 or TRBV12-4; D not resolved. The CDR3 is made up of 11 amino acids. The germline V and J ends were trimmed by 6 bases and 14 bases, with 11 bases remaining between them. CDR3 sequence (DNA): TGTGCCAGCAGCCGAGGAGATACCCTCCACTTT. This translates into CASSRGDTLHF.

This clonotype has more than one count but fewer than ten. The chain combines TRBV27 with TRBJ1-6; D gene ambiguous. CDR3 size: 15 residues. Trimming cost V 7 bases and J 7 bases, with 17 bases left between them. Per the germline V gene, CDR1 is MNHEY and CDR2 is SMNVEV (reference sequence). The CDR3 sequence: CASKPHREDNSPLHF. CDR3 DNA: TGTGCCAGCAAGCCGCATCGTGAAGACAATTCACCCCTCCACTTT.

This clonotype came up many times. V and J are TRBV11-2 and TRBJ2-5; D gene unclear. CDR1 SGHAT and CDR2 FQNNGV come from the germline V gene. The germline V and J ends were trimmed by 2 bases and 3 bases, with 7 bases remaining between them. The CDR3 length is 13 residues. The CDR3 reads CASSLIGKETQYF. In DNA, the CDR3 is TGTGCCAGCAGCTTAATAGGGAAAGAGACCCAGTACTTC.